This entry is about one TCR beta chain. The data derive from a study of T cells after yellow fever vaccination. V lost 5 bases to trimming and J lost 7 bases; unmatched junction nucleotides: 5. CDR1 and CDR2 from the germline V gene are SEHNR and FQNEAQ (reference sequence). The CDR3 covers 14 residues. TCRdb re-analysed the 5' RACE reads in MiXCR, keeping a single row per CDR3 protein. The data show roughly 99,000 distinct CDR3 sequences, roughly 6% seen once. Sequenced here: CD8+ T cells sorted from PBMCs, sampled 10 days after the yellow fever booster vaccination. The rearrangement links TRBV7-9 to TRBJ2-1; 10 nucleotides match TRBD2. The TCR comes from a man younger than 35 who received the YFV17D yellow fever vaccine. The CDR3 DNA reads TGTGCCAGCAGCCTCGTGACTAGCGGGAATGAGCAGTTCTTC. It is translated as CASSLVTSGNEQFF.